This paragraph covers one T cell receptor (beta chain) sequence. Profiling relied on immunoSEQ multiplex PCR, and the TCRdb table lists in-frame clones only, not all of them. The repertoire holds around 100,000 clones, with around 86% as singletons. This specimen comes from a study of blood T cell repertoires in COVID-19. The sample comprised PBMCs or T cells enriched from blood (not recorded which). The TCR originated in a woman between 45 and 60 years old who had recovered from COVID-19.

The CDR3 DNA sequence: TGTGCCACTCGGCGAGCCGGGACAGGCACCTACGAGCAGTACTTC. Protein product: CATRRAGTGTYEQYF. The chain carries TRBV28 and TRBJ2-7; 8 bases match TRBD1. With 10 bases clipped from V and 2 bases from J, the junction kept 13 bases outside the gene matches. CDR3 size: 15 residues. Germline CDR1 and CDR2: MDHEN and SYDVKM. The whole variable domain, filled in from reference TRBV28 and TRBJ2-7, reads DVKVTQSSRYLVKRTGEKVFLECVQDMDHENMFWYRQDPGLGLRLIYFSYDVKMKEKGDIPEGYSVSREKKERFSLILESASTNQTSMYLCATRRAGTGTYEQYFGPGTRLTVT.